This entry lists 14 T cell receptor beta chains sequenced from one sample in a study of T cell changes during pregnancy in multiple sclerosis. Repertoires were generated with immunoSEQ multiplex PCR, while TCRdb's copy carries only in-frame clones and drops some. The sample records 73,000 or so clones, roughly nine tenths being singletons. Sequencing used peripheral blood, obtained in the second trimester of pregnancy. These receptors came from a female donor with multiple sclerosis, enrolled in a pregnancy study.

The V call is TRBV7-9, the J call TRBJ1-2; D ambiguous. Germline lookup yields CDR1 SEHNR and CDR2 FQNEAQ (reference sequence). The CDR3 contains 13 residues. V was shortened by 1 base and J by 8 bases, with 11 bases between the two germline ends. The CDR3 here is CASSLGSLQGYTF. DNA for the CDR3: TGTGCCAGCAGCTTAGGATCCCTGCAGGGCTACACCTTC.

The J gene is TRBJ1-2, the V gene TRBV11-2; 8 bases match TRBD1. V was pared by 5 bases and J by 7 bases, with 6 bases of the junction left unmatched. Germline V lookup: CDR1 SGHAT, CDR2 FQNNGV. The CDR3 is 13 residues long. The CDR3 spells CASSPGTGGGYTF. The CDR3 DNA reads TGTGCCAGCAGCCCCGGGACAGGCGGTGGCTACACCTTC.

The chain has TRBV10-3 and TRBJ1-5, with a possible D match to TRBD1 (5 bases). The CDR3 has 14 amino acids. Germline loops: CDR1 ENHRY, CDR2 SYGVKD. Trimming pared 10 bases from V and 0 bases from J, leaving 13 bases between. CDR3 coding DNA: TGTGCCACCGGGGGTGGGAATAGCAATCAGCCCCAGCATTTT. Its protein is CATGGGNSNQPQHF.

This clone counts as medium-sized. The V gene is TRBV6-4, the J gene TRBJ2-3, with 11 bases fitting TRBD2. Germline CDR1 reads MRHNA; CDR2 reads SNTAGT. V shed 0 bases, J shed 4 bases, and the junction held 0 bases outside the gene matches. CDR3 length: 15 residues. The CDR3 sequence: CASSDSSGGADTQYF. CDR3 DNA: TGTGCCAGCAGTGACTCTAGCGGGGGGGCAGATACGCAGTATTTT.

CDR3 nucleotide sequence: TGTGCCAGCAGCTTAGAACCGACAGGGATTCGTGGCTACACCTTC. Translated: CASSLEPTGIRGYTF. The gene calls are TRBV7-2 and TRBJ1-2; 7 bases are a match to TRBD1. Germline CDR1 SGHTA, CDR2 FQGNSA. After removal of 1 base from V and 7 bases from J, the junction contained 9 bases not matched to a gene. The CDR3 contains 15 residues.

The chain recombines TRBV19 with TRBJ2-7; 7 bases are shared with TRBD1. This CDR3 is built from 14 residues. V shed 5 bases and J 3 bases; nucleotides not matched to a gene: 7. CDR1 is LNHDA and CDR2 is SQIVND in the germline V gene (reference sequence). The CDR3 nucleotides are TGTGCCAGTAGTCCAGGACAGGCGATCTACGAGCAGTACTTC. Residues: CASSPGQAIYEQYF. The variable domain in full, completed from reference TRBV19 and TRBJ2-7, reads DGGITQSPKYLFRKEGQNVTLSCEQNLNHDAMYWYRQDPGQGLRLIYYSQIVNDFQKGDIAEGYSVSREKKESFPLTVTSAQKNPTAFYLCASSPGQAIYEQYFGPGTRLTVT.

The rearrangement uses TRBV18 and TRBJ1-5, with 8 bases fitting TRBD1. The V gene end was trimmed by 4 bases and the J gene end by 4 bases; junction bases not matched to a gene: 12. Germline CDR1 is KGHSH and CDR2 is LQKENI. The CDR3 consists of 17 residues. In DNA form, the CDR3 reads TGTGCCAGCTCACACAAGGACAGGGTAAAGAATAATCAGCCCCAGCATTTT. As protein: CASSHKDRVKNNQPQHF.

The genes are TRBV19 and TRBJ1-3; the match to TRBD1 covers 8 bases. Losses at the gene ends were 3 bases for V and 9 bases for J; bases not matched to a gene: 13. Per the germline V gene, CDR1 is LNHDA and CDR2 is SQIVND (reference sequence). This CDR3 has 16 residues. This chain's CDR3 is CASSIGGGTGIGTIYF. CDR3 in DNA: TGTGCCAGTAGTATCGGAGGAGGGACAGGCATTGGCACCATATATTTT.

The chain combines TRBV25-1 with TRBJ2-7, with D possibly matching TRBD2 (5 bases). The CDR3 covers 13 residues. Germline V gene sequence: CDR1 MGHDK, CDR2 SYGVNS. V lost 1 base and J lost 10, with 14 bases in between. DNA of the CDR3: TGTGCCAGCAGTGAATCGGGGATAGTTTTCCAGTACTTC. As protein: CASSESGIVFQYF.

The chain combines TRBV7-3 with TRBJ2-5, with a tentative D call TRBD2 (5 bases). The CDR3 is 12 residues long. CDR1 and CDR2 from the germline V gene are SGHTA and FQGTGA. V was pared by 5 bases and J by 5 bases, with 9 bases between. The CDR3 protein is CASSGGGETQYF. The CDR3 coding sequence is TGTGCCAGCAGCGGAGGCGGGGAGACCCAGTACTTC.

V and J are TRBV19 and TRBJ2-1; TRBD2 matches 11 bases. The trim removed 3 bases at V and 0 bases at J, leaving 10 bases unmatched. The CDR3 length is 19 residues. Germline-derived CDR1 and CDR2 are LNHDA and SQIVND (reference sequence). CDR3 DNA: TGTGCCAGTAGTATGCTACGACTAGCGGGGCGACGCTCCTACAATGAGCAGTTCTTC. Its protein is CASSMLRLAGRRSYNEQFF. Filled out from reference TRBV19 and TRBJ2-1, the complete variable domain reads DGGITQSPKYLFRKEGQNVTLSCEQNLNHDAMYWYRQDPGQGLRLIYYSQIVNDFQKGDIAEGYSVSREKKESFPLTVTSAQKNPTAFYLCASSMLRLAGRRSYNEQFFGPGTRLTVL.

This clone was detected only once. J is TRBJ2-3 and V is TRBV7-6, with 7 bases lining up with TRBD2. Germline-derived CDR1 and CDR2 are SGHVS and FNYEAQ. J was trimmed by 0 bases and V by 4 bases; bases with no gene match: 7. The CDR3 contains 16 residues. Here the CDR3 reads CASSSSLAGSTDTQYF. The DNA of the CDR3 is TGTGCCAGCAGCTCAAGTTTAGCGGGTAGCACAGATACGCAGTATTTT. The full variable domain, with the rest looked up from reference TRBV7-6 and TRBJ2-3, is GAGVSQSPRYKVTKRGQDVALRCDPISGHVSLYWYRQALGQGPEFLTYFNYEAQQDKSGLPNDRFSAERPEGSISTLTIQRTEQRDSAMYRCASSSSLAGSTDTQYFGPGTRLTVL.

This chain links TRBV19 with TRBJ1-2, with a weak D call TRBD1 (5 bases). V was clipped by 3 bases and J by 8 bases, with 13 bases between them. The CDR3 contains 13 residues. Germline lookup yields CDR1 LNHDA and CDR2 SQIVND (reference sequence). Here the CDR3 reads CASSILTDIGYTF. In DNA form, the CDR3 reads TGTGCCAGTAGTATTTTGACAGACATCGGCTACACCTTC.

The chain links TRBV19 to TRBJ2-6, with D perhaps TRBD1 (5 bases). Looked up from germline, CDR1 is LNHDA and CDR2 is SQIVND (reference sequence). This CDR3 has 15 amino acids. The ends were cut back, 3 bases at V and 2 bases at J, with 8 bases in the middle. The chain's CDR3 is CASSISRAGANVLTF. Here the CDR3 DNA reads TGTGCCAGTAGTATTTCCAGGGCTGGGGCCAACGTCCTGACTTTC.